Presented here are 3 T cell receptor beta chains from one specimen sequenced in a study of T-cell reconstitution after alpha-beta-depleted transplantation in children. Unique molecular identifiers were incorporated when the TCRbeta library was constructed. TCRdb fed the PCR reads into MiXCR, producing one record per CDR3 protein. The sample records 190,000 or so distinct CDR3 sequences, 5.5% to 7% being singletons. The sample consisted of PBMCs, taken before TCRalphabeta/CD19-depleted stem cell transplant. Receptor source: a girl under three years old with combined immunodeficiency, due to receive a stem cell transplant.

The chain has TRBV11-1 and TRBJ2-3, with 8 bases fitting TRBD2. The ends lost 4 bases at V and 0 bases at J; junction bases unmatched: 12. This CDR3 region has 18 residues. Germline lookup yields CDR1 SGHAT and CDR2 FQDESV (reference sequence). CDR3 amino acids: CASSYPTDSGESTDTQYF. CDR3 bases: TGTGCCAGCAGCTACCCAACGGATAGCGGGGAAAGCACAGATACGCAGTATTTT.

This clonotype has only a few counts. The chain couples TRBV5-1 to TRBJ2-5, with D perhaps matching TRBD2 (6 bases). Germline-derived CDR1 and CDR2 are SGHRS and YFSETQ. The CDR3 totals 14 residues. V lost 4 bases to trimming and J lost 2 bases, with 12 bases between them. The CDR3 loop is CASSLPGLQETQYF. CDR3 coding DNA: TGCGCCAGCAGCCTCCCGGGACTTCAAGAGACCCAGTACTTC.

The sample holds many counts of this clonotype. V is TRBV12-3 or TRBV12-4 and J is TRBJ2-7; 12 bases align to TRBD2. The trim removed 6 bases at V and 5 bases at J, leaving 5 bases unmatched. The CDR3 extends over 14 amino acids. Here the CDR3 DNA reads TGTGCCAGCAGGACTAGCGGGGGCCTCGACGAGCAGTACTTC. It translates to CASRTSGGLDEQYF.